The 32 T cell receptor beta chains given below trace back to one sample, sequenced in a study of regulatory T cells in long-lasting Graves disease. Combining iRepertoire HTBI primers with Arm-PCR of CDR3 regions, the authors built TCR beta libraries. Each CDR3 protein is one row after TCRdb ran MiXCR on the multiplex PCR reads. The sample lists about 500,000 distinct CDR3 sequences, 16% occurring once. Time point described: newly diagnosed GD, antithyroid drugs for less than 3 months. TCR sequences were obtained from RNA taken from PBMCs. The same sample was also used in a study of T cells in Graves' hyperthyroidism and ophthalmopathy.

Here the sequenced sample was peripheral blood mononuclear cells (PBMCs), taken at new diagnosis, from a patient treated with antithyroid drugs. The receptor source for this set is a man aged 35 to 55 with Graves disease.

There are many counts of this clonotype. CDR3 sequence: CASSPRWMREQFF. The CDR3 DNA follows: TGTGCCAGCAGCCCCCGGTGGATGCGGGAGCAGTTCTTC. The chain uses TRBV7-8 and TRBJ2-1; D remains ambiguous. Germline V gene sequence: CDR1 SGHVS, CDR2 FQNEAQ. The CDR3 has 13 residues. V was trimmed by 5 bases and J by 10 bases, leaving 15 bases between them.

This chain uses TRBV3-1 with TRBJ1-5, with D unresolved. Germline CDR1 LGHDT, CDR2 YNNKEL (reference sequence). V shed 4 bases and J shed 6 bases, with 13 bases lying between them. The CDR3 is made up of 14 amino acids. DNA of the CDR3: TGTGCCAGCAGCCTTACGGTCGGAGGTCAGCCCCAGCATTTT. Encoded protein: CASSLTVGGQPQHF.

This clonotype appeared a few times. V is TRBV9 and J is TRBJ2-7, with 10 bases lining up with TRBD1. V gave up 4 bases and J gave up 5 bases; unmatched junction bases: 3. Germline loops: CDR1 SGDLS, CDR2 YYNGEE. The CDR3 extends over 13 amino acids. CDR3 region: CASSTGQGNEQYF. The CDR3 nucleotides read TGTGCCAGCAGCACGGGACAGGGGAACGAGCAGTACTTC.

This clonotype has a count of ten or more. This sequence joins TRBV11-3 and TRBJ1-3, with D uncertain. Trimming stripped 6 bases from V and 8 bases from J, with 11 bases between. This CDR3 contains 12 residues. Germline-derived CDR1 and CDR2 are SGHNT and YENEEA. CDR3 sequence: CASSPVADTIYF. The CDR3 DNA sequence: TGTGCCAGCAGTCCCGTTGCGGACACCATATATTTT. Full variable domain (outside the CDR3, taken from reference TRBV11-3 and TRBJ1-3): EAGVVQSPRYKIIEKKQPVAFWCNPISGHNTLYWYLQNLGQGPELLIRYENEEAVDDSQLPKDRFSAERLKGVDSTLKIQPAELGDSAVYLCASSPVADTIYFGEGSWLTVV.

This clonotype showed up many times. The chain uses TRBV6-1 and TRBJ2-2; unclear D gene. The CDR3 length is 11 residues. V was shortened by 0 bases and J by 9 bases, with 2 bases between the two germline ends. The V gene's germline CDR1 is MNHNS and CDR2 SASEGT. CDR3 region: CASSEAWELFF. The CDR3 nucleotides are TGTGCCAGCAGTGAAGCGTGGGAGCTGTTTTTT.

This clonotype was seen ten or more times. V is TRBV30 and J is TRBJ1-5, with TRBD1 identical over 7 bases. After removal of 4 bases from V and 3 bases from J, the junction contained 6 bases not matched to a gene. Germline CDR1 and CDR2: GTSNPN and SVGIG (reference sequence). The CDR3 runs 14 residues. The CDR3 reads CAWTRDSVNQPQHF. In nucleotides, the CDR3 is TGTGCCTGGACACGGGACAGCGTCAATCAGCCCCAGCATTTT.

This clonotype was seen more than once but under ten times. This chain uses TRBV24-1 with TRBJ2-3; D is perhaps TRBD2 (5 bases). Trimming shortened V by 4 bases and J by 0 bases, and 13 bases separated the two germline ends. CDR1 and CDR2 from the germline V gene are KGHDR and SFDVKD. The CDR3 spans 16 residues. CDR3 residues: CATSDPSRPSTDTQYF. For the CDR3, the DNA is TGTGCCACCAGTGACCCTAGCCGCCCTAGCACAGATACGCAGTATTTT.

The sample holds many counts of this clonotype. This chain uses TRBV6-5 with TRBJ2-2; D not resolved. Trimming stripped 2 bases from V and 5 bases from J, with 6 bases between. CDR1 and CDR2 (germline): MNHEY, SVGAGI. The CDR3 covers 13 residues. This CDR3 is CASSYPATGELFF. Written as DNA, the CDR3 is TGTGCCAGCAGTTACCCGGCGACCGGGGAGCTGTTTTTT.

This clonotype turned up a few times. This chain uses TRBV30 with TRBJ2-5; D is perhaps TRBD1 or TRBD2 (5 bases each). Germline-derived CDR1 and CDR2 are GTSNPN and SVGIG (reference sequence). V lost 0 bases, J lost 7 bases, and 15 bases lay in between. This CDR3 has 14 residues. The CDR3, as DNA: TGTGCCTGGAGTGTCCTTCTGGGGGTTGGGACCCAGTACTTC. This translates into CAWSVLLGVGTQYF.

There are many counts of this clonotype. The V call is TRBV2, the J call TRBJ2-3, with TRBD2 matching 8 bases. J was trimmed by 8 bases and V by 4 bases; bases with no gene match: 8. The CDR3 is 14 residues long. Germline V lookup: CDR1 SNHLY, CDR2 FYNNEI. DNA of the CDR3: TGTGCCAGCAGTGTGGGAGCGGGAGTTGGTACGCAGTATTTT. It codes for CASSVGAGVGTQYF. The variable domain in full, with the rest retrieved from reference TRBV2 and TRBJ2-3, is EPEVTQTPSHQVTQMGQEVILRCVPISNHLYFYWYRQILGQKVEFLVSFYNNEISEKSEIFDDQFSVERPDGSNFTLKIRSTKLEDSAMYFCASSVGAGVGTQYFGPGTRLTVL.

Ten or more counts support this clonotype. This chain uses TRBV20-1 with TRBJ1-2, with D tentatively TRBD1 (6 bases). The V gene's germline CDR1 is DFQATT and CDR2 SNEGSKA (reference sequence). Deletions cut 5 bases from V and 1 base from J, with 20 bases between. The CDR3 is 16 amino acids. The CDR3 region has the DNA TGCAGTGCTTACGTTCCAGGGGCTTCGAGTAACTATGGCTACACCTTC. It is translated as CSAYVPGASSNYGYTF.

This clonotype showed up just a few times. This chain links TRBV11-3 with TRBJ2-1; 7 bases match TRBD2. The germline V gene encodes CDR1 SGHNT and CDR2 YENEEA. The CDR3 extends over 15 amino acids. Trimming took 3 bases from V and 9 from J; bases not matched to a gene: 11. CDR3 sequence: CASSFFAGEGSEQFF. DNA of the CDR3: TGTGCCAGCAGCTTTTTTGCGGGAGAAGGCAGTGAGCAGTTCTTC.

This rearrangement joins TRBV7-2 to TRBJ2-3; no reliable D call. Germline V gives CDR1 SGHTA, CDR2 FQGNSA. V was trimmed by 7 bases and J by 8 bases, leaving 16 bases between them. There are 13 residues in the CDR3. DNA of the CDR3: TGTGCCAGCAAAGCCGGCCGCTGGGGTACGCAGTATTTT. Translated, it gives CASKAGRWGTQYF.

Points on this clonotype: A much more abundant neighbour one base away suggests this may be a read error. V usage is TRBV7-9 and J usage is TRBJ2-5; possible D gene TRBD1, 5 bases. Germline loops: CDR1 SEHNR, CDR2 FQNEAQ (reference sequence). CDR3 length: 14 residues. Trimming removed 1 base from V and 2 bases from J, with 8 bases in between. DNA of the CDR3: TGTGCCAGCAGCTTAGAACAGGATCAAGAGACCCAGTACTTC. Translating gives CASSLEQDQETQYF.

This sequence joins TRBV3-1 and TRBJ2-2; 8 bases line up with TRBD1. Unmatched junction bases numbered 4, after V lost 3 bases and J lost 7 bases. Germline CDR1 reads LGHDT; CDR2 reads YNNKEL (reference sequence). The CDR3 extends over 14 amino acids. CDR3 bases: TGTGCCAGCAGCCAGCAGGGGGCCTTCGGGGAGCTGTTTTTT. Translating gives CASSQQGAFGELFF.

This clonotype was seen many times. The chain has TRBV3-1 and TRBJ2-7, with D possibly TRBD2 on 5 matching bases. Trimming stripped 9 bases from V and 3 bases from J, with 15 bases between. Looked up from germline, CDR1 is LGHDT and CDR2 is YNNKEL (reference sequence). The CDR3 is made up of 13 amino acids. The CDR3 region is CASSRGSFYEQYF. CDR3 nucleotide sequence: TGTGCCAGTTCAAGAGGGAGCTTCTACGAGCAGTACTTC.

Ten or more counts support this clonotype. The chain employs TRBV12-3 or TRBV12-4 and TRBJ2-5; D unclear. V lost 3 bases to trimming and J lost 0 bases, with 17 bases between them. CDR3 length: 17 residues. The CDR3 here is CASSLESGGFNQETQYF. The CDR3 region has the DNA TGTGCCAGCAGTTTGGAGTCAGGCGGTTTTAACCAAGAGACCCAGTACTTC.

The gene calls are TRBV10-3 and TRBJ1-1; D ambiguous. Germline V gene lookup returns CDR1 ENHRY and CDR2 SYGVKD. V lost 0 bases and J lost 1, with 9 bases in between. The CDR3 totals 15 residues. Here the CDR3 reads CAISESIGKNTEAFF. DNA of the CDR3: TGTGCCATCAGTGAGTCCATAGGGAAGAACACTGAAGCTTTCTTT.

The V gene is TRBV28, the J gene TRBJ2-7; no definite D call. This CDR3 contains 14 residues. Germline loops: CDR1 MDHEN, CDR2 SYDVKM. Trimming pared 3 bases from V and 3 bases from J, leaving 12 bases between. The DNA of the CDR3 is TGTGCCAGCAGTTTGGGCCGGGCGGACTACGAGCAGTACTTC. It is translated as CASSLGRADYEQYF.

This clonotype was picked up many times. The gene calls are TRBV29-1 and TRBJ2-5; 12 bases line up with TRBD2. CDR3 length: 14 amino acids. Trimming at V came to 8 bases and at J to 5 bases, leaving 9 bases not matched to a gene. In germline, CDR1 is SQVTM, CDR2 ANQGSEA. CDR3 in DNA: TGCAGCTCCCGACTAGCGGGAGCCCGTGAGACCCAGTACTTC. It encodes CSSRLAGARETQYF.

V usage is TRBV3-1 and J usage is TRBJ1-1; TRBD1 aligns across 7 bases. Trimming at V came to 3 bases and at J to 6 bases, leaving 4 bases not matched to a gene. Germline lookup yields CDR1 LGHDT and CDR2 YNNKEL (reference sequence). The CDR3 is 13 residues long. The CDR3 reads CASSQGRGSEAFF. Here the CDR3 DNA reads TGTGCCAGCAGCCAGGGCAGGGGGTCTGAAGCTTTCTTT.

This clonotype was seen only a few times. V usage is TRBV19 and J usage is TRBJ2-7, with 8 bases identical to TRBD2. Trimming at V came to 6 bases and at J to 6 bases, leaving 10 bases not matched to a gene. The CDR3 loop spans 14 amino acids. Germline CDR1 LNHDA, CDR2 SQIVND (reference sequence). CDR3 in amino acids: CASSSGTRPSEQYF. The DNA of the CDR3 is TGTGCCAGTAGCTCCGGGACTAGACCCTCCGAGCAGTACTTC. The full variable domain, rest sourced from reference TRBV19 and TRBJ2-7, is DGGITQSPKYLFRKEGQNVTLSCEQNLNHDAMYWYRQDPGQGLRLIYYSQIVNDFQKGDIAEGYSVSREKKESFPLTVTSAQKNPTAFYLCASSSGTRPSEQYFGPGTRLTVT.

At least ten counts were recorded for this clonotype. V is TRBV20-1 and J is TRBJ2-7, with 11 bases lining up with TRBD2. V was pared by 8 bases and J by 3 bases, with 15 bases of the junction left unmatched. Germline loops: CDR1 DFQATT, CDR2 SNEGSKA (reference sequence). CDR3 length equals 16 residues. The CDR3 sequence: CSTQGVGLADLYEQYF. The CDR3 nucleotides read TGCAGTACACAGGGGGTGGGACTAGCGGACCTCTACGAGCAGTACTTC.

This clonotype was counted at least ten times. The rearrangement links TRBV29-1 to TRBJ2-3, with D perhaps matching TRBD2 (6 bases). Trimming took 1 base from V and 2 from J, leaving 10 bases between them. The CDR3 has 14 amino acids. Germline CDR1 is SQVTM and CDR2 is ANQGSEA. The CDR3 DNA follows: TGCAGCGTTGAAGGGCTAGCGCACACAGATACGCAGTATTTT. As protein: CSVEGLAHTDTQYF.

This clonotype showed up just a few times. The chain employs TRBV20-1 and TRBJ1-5; D call uncertain. The CDR3 extends over 15 amino acids. Germline CDR1 reads DFQATT; CDR2 reads SNEGSKA (reference sequence). V lost 1 base, J lost 2 bases, and 12 bases lay in between. For the CDR3, the DNA is TGCAGTGCTAGAGCCCAGGAGGAAGGCAATCAGCCCCAGCATTTT. Its protein is CSARAQEEGNQPQHF.

This clonotype appeared many times. The rearrangement links TRBV28 to TRBJ2-5, with 7 bases that match TRBD2. CDR1 is MDHEN, CDR2 SYDVKM, per germline. The CDR3 runs to 15 residues. The trim removed 5 bases at V and 5 bases at J, leaving 11 bases unmatched. The CDR3 loop is CASSPAGDRWETQYF. CDR3 in DNA: TGTGCCAGCAGTCCCGCGGGGGATAGGTGGGAGACCCAGTACTTC.

This clonotype was observed at least ten times. V usage is TRBV7-9 and J usage is TRBJ2-1; the D gene is possibly TRBD2 (6 bases). The J call may be faulty, since TRBJ2-5 better matches the DNA end. The CDR3 sequence is 14 residues long. CDR1 is SEHNR, CDR2 FQNEAQ, per germline (reference sequence). CDR3 DNA: TGTGCCAGCAGTACCGGGACTTCAAAAGAGACCCAGTACTTC. It codes for CASSTGTSKETQYF.

The chain recombines TRBV5-1 with TRBJ1-1; D uncertain. Trimming shortened V by 5 bases and J by 2 bases, and 10 bases separated the two germline ends. CDR3 length equals 13 residues. The V gene's germline CDR1 is SGHRS and CDR2 YFSETQ. CDR3 region: CASRNMGNTEAFF. As DNA, the CDR3 is TGCGCCAGCAGGAATATGGGTAACACTGAAGCTTTCTTT.

This sequence joins TRBV7-9 and TRBJ2-7; perhaps TRBD2 as D (6 bases). This CDR3 is built from 15 residues. V was trimmed by 1 base and J by 0 bases, leaving 10 bases between them. Looked up from germline, CDR1 is SEHNR and CDR2 is FQNEAQ (reference sequence). The CDR3 nucleotides are TGTGCCAGCAGCTTAGTTGGAGGGGACTCCTACGAGCAGTACTTC. It is translated as CASSLVGGDSYEQYF.

The chain couples TRBV5-4 to TRBJ2-5; TRBD2 matches at 10 bases. CDR3 size: 16 residues. Germline CDR1 and CDR2: SGHNT and YYREEE (reference sequence). The V and J ends lost 0 bases and 5 bases, in that order; junction bases with no gene match: 7. The DNA of the CDR3 is TGTGCCAGCAGCTTGGAGCTAGCGGGAGTAGGCGAGACCCAGTACTTC. Translation gives CASSLELAGVGETQYF. Using reference TRBV5-4 and TRBJ2-5 for the parts outside the CDR3, the full variable domain is ETGVTQSPTHLIKTRGQQVTLRCSSQSGHNTVSWYQQALGQGPQFIFQYYREEENGRGNFPPRFSGLQFPNYSSELNVNALELDDSALYLCASSLELAGVGETQYFGPGTRLLVL.

The sample holds many counts of this clonotype. The chain uses TRBV7-3 and TRBJ2-7; D is ambiguous. The CDR3 totals 15 residues. The V end was cut by 0 bases, the J end by 1 base, with 10 bases between. Germline V CDR1 and CDR2: SGHTA, FQGTGA. CDR3: CASSLTWSASYEQYF. CDR3 in DNA: TGTGCCAGCAGCTTAACGTGGTCAGCTTCCTACGAGCAGTACTTC.

About this clonotype: A far larger clone is one nucleotide away, so this likely arose from a read error. This rearrangement joins TRBV11-3 to TRBJ1-1, with D possibly matching TRBD1 (5 bases). The CDR3 spans 15 residues. Trimming removed 5 bases from V and 0 bases from J, with 13 bases in between. Germline V gene lookup returns CDR1 SGHNT and CDR2 YENEEA. DNA of the CDR3: TGTGCCAGCAGCCGGGACGCCTACATGAACACTGAAGCTTTCTTT. This codes for CASSRDAYMNTEAFF.